Listed here is a single T cell receptor beta chain. The sample originates from a study of T cell responses to AZD1222 COVID-19 vaccine. Sequenced by immunoSEQ multiplex PCR; TCRdb stores in-frame clones only, minus some. Of about 140,000 clones listed, about 86% are singletons. With 6 bases clipped from V and 4 bases from J, the junction kept 8 bases outside the gene matches. The CDR3 has 15 residues. The germline V gene has CDR1 MNHEY and CDR2 SMNVEV (reference sequence). The sequencing used peripheral blood, collected 28 days after the second AZD1222 dose. V usage is TRBV27 and J usage is TRBJ2-1; 8 nucleotides align to TRBD2. This clonotype originated in an adult who received the AZD1222 COVID-19 vaccine. CDR3 in amino acids: CASRVAGLRYNEQFF. DNA for the CDR3: TGTGCCAGCAGGGTAGCGGGACTCCGGTACAATGAGCAGTTCTTC.